Listed below are T cell receptor beta chains from one sample, sequenced in a study of blood T cell repertoires in COVID-19. The table came from immunoSEQ multiplex PCR; TCRdb's copy has only in-frame clones and leaves some out. The table includes more than 350,000 clones, 75% to 90% detected once. What was sequenced was PBMCs or T cells enriched from blood (not recorded which). The origin of the receptors is a man between 18 and 35 years old who had recovered from COVID-19. CDR3s include the opening cysteine and the closing phenylalanine or tryptophan. D genes are given only for firm matches. Size tells how often a clone was seen (once, few, many) or the class of an expanded clone, and some rows leave it out.

TGTGCCAGCAGTGACCGGGACAGAGGAATCAATCAGCCCCAGCATTTT	CASSDRDRGINQPQHF	TRBJ1-5	.	TRBV6-2/TRBV6-3	TRBD1	16
TGTGCCAGTATGCTGGGACAGGGTAACACCGGGGAGCTGTTTTTT	CASMLGQGNTGELFF	TRBJ2-2	once	TRBV19	TRBD1	15
TGTGCCATCAGTGAGTCAGGGGACTACTCCTACAATGAGCAGTTCTTC	CAISESGDYSYNEQFF	TRBJ2-1	.	TRBV10-3	TRBD2	16
TGTGCCAGCAGAGGCCGGGACAGGGGGGTTGAAGCTTTCTTT	CASRGRDRGVEAFF	TRBJ1-1	.	TRBV27	TRBD1	14
TGTGCCAGTAGTCCCGGGACAGGGATGTACGAGCAGTACTTC	CASSPGTGMYEQYF	TRBJ2-7	.	TRBV19	TRBD1	14
TGTGCCAGCAGTTACATCCAGGGGCGGGTCGGGATCGAGGCTTTCTTT	CASSYIQGRVGIEAFF	TRBJ1-1	.	TRBV6-2/TRBV6-3	.	16
TGTGCCAGTAGTACCGGCACAGGGGGTTGGGGGACCCAGTACTTC	CASSTGTGGWGTQYF	TRBJ2-5	.	TRBV19	TRBD1	15
TGTGCCAGCAGACGGACAGCTGCAACTAATGAAAAACTGTTTTTT	CASRRTAATNEKLFF	TRBJ1-4	.	TRBV2	.	15
TGTGCCAGCAGCTTGGCCGGGGGGCCTAGTGAAAAACTGTTTTTT	CASSLAGGPSEKLFF	TRBJ1-4	.	TRBV5-4	.	15
TGTGCCAGCAGCGTAAGAGTTCTTCCTTATAGCTCCTACAATGAGCAGTTCTTC	CASSVRVLPYSSYNEQFF	TRBJ2-1	.	TRBV9	.	18
TGTGCCAGTACTCAGGGGGCGGACTATGGCTACACCTTC	CASTQGADYGYTF	TRBJ1-2	few	TRBV6-5	TRBD1	13
TGTGCCAGCAGCTCGGGACAGGGCTACGAGCAGTACTTC	CASSSGQGYEQYF	TRBJ2-7	.	TRBV28	TRBD1	13
TGTGCCAGCAGTCCGGGACAGGGGGCGAACCAGCCCCAGCATTTT	CASSPGQGANQPQHF	TRBJ1-5	.	TRBV28	TRBD1	15
TGTGCCGAAACAGAGCCGGGAGCCGGGATTAGTGAGCAGTTCTTC	CAETEPGAGISEQFF	TRBJ2-1	.	TRBV7-9	.	15
TGTGCCACCAGTGATTTCGCCGGGGAGCTGTTTTTT	CATSDFAGELFF	TRBJ2-2	.	TRBV24-1	.	12